Listed below are T cell receptor beta chains from one sample, sequenced in a study of T cell responses to AZD1222 COVID-19 vaccine. Profiling relied on immunoSEQ multiplex PCR, and the TCRdb table lists in-frame clones only, not all of them. The table lists about 110,000 clones, around 92% of them singletons. The sequenced sample was peripheral blood, obtained 28 days after the second AZD1222 dose. The receptors shown here come from an adult who received the AZD1222 COVID-19 vaccine. Both conserved end residues are part of each CDR3. The order of the fields is D gene, V gene, clone size, J gene, CDR3 DNA, CDR3 protein. A D gene is named only where the DNA matches it firmly. Size tells how often a clone was seen (once, few, many) or the class of an expanded clone, and some rows leave it out.

d_gene: NA; v_gene: TRBV6-5; abundance: NA; j_gene: TRBJ1-5; CDR3nt: TGTGCTACCTCCTGGGGGGTGGGGAATCAGCCCCAGCATTTT; CDR3aa: CATSWGVGNQPQHF
d_gene: TRBD2; v_gene: TRBV3-1/TRBV3-2; abundance: NA; j_gene: TRBJ2-5; CDR3nt: TGTGCCAGCAGCCAAAGGTCTAGCGGGGTCGGGGAGACCCAGTACTTC; CDR3aa: CASSQRSSGVGETQYF
d_gene: NA; v_gene: TRBV10-3; abundance: NA; j_gene: TRBJ1-5; CDR3nt: TGTGCCATCAGTGCGGGGAACCAGCCCCAGCATTTT; CDR3aa: CAISAGNQPQHF
d_gene: NA; v_gene: TRBV28; abundance: NA; j_gene: TRBJ1-3; CDR3nt: TGTGCCAGCAGTTCCCCGGGCTCGGGAAACACCATATATTTT; CDR3aa: CASSSPGSGNTIYF
d_gene: TRBD1; v_gene: TRBV6-5; abundance: NA; j_gene: TRBJ1-4; CDR3nt: TGTGCCAGCAGTTACTCTCGGACAGGGACTGAAAAACTGTTTTTT; CDR3aa: CASSYSRTGTEKLFF
d_gene: TRBD1; v_gene: TRBV5-1; abundance: NA; j_gene: TRBJ1-3; CDR3nt: TGCGCCAGCAGCTTGGGGGGACAGCGCAAAGTCACCATATATTTT; CDR3aa: CASSLGGQRKVTIYF
d_gene: NA; v_gene: TRBV24-1; abundance: NA; j_gene: TRBJ1-1; CDR3nt: TGTGCCACCAGTGACTCAGGACAGTCGAACACTGAAGCTTTCTTT; CDR3aa: CATSDSGQSNTEAFF
d_gene: TRBD1; v_gene: TRBV28; abundance: NA; j_gene: TRBJ1-2; CDR3nt: TGTGCCAGCAGTCGACAGGGGTCGAGCTATGGCTACACCTTC; CDR3aa: CASSRQGSSYGYTF
d_gene: NA; v_gene: TRBV29-1; abundance: NA; j_gene: TRBJ1-1; CDR3nt: TGCAGCGTTGTTTCGAACACTGAAGCTTTCTTT; CDR3aa: CSVVSNTEAFF
d_gene: NA; v_gene: TRBV25-1; abundance: NA; j_gene: TRBJ2-5; CDR3nt: TGTGCCAGCAGTGAATACTGGGGTACCTTTGAGACCCAGTACTTC; CDR3aa: CASSEYWGTFETQYF
d_gene: NA; v_gene: TRBV6-5; abundance: NA; j_gene: TRBJ2-1; CDR3nt: TGTGCCAGCAGTCTCCGCGGACACAATGAGCAGTTCTTC; CDR3aa: CASSLRGHNEQFF
d_gene: NA; v_gene: TRBV19; abundance: NA; j_gene: TRBJ2-1; CDR3nt: TGTGCCAGTAGTATAGAACGGAGCAATGAGCAGTTCTTC; CDR3aa: CASSIERSNEQFF
d_gene: NA; v_gene: TRBV27; abundance: NA; j_gene: TRBJ1-1; CDR3nt: TGTGCCAGCAGGGTGATGGGCGTCAGCACTGAAGCTTTCTTT; CDR3aa: CASRVMGVSTEAFF
d_gene: NA; v_gene: TRBV3-1/TRBV3-2; abundance: NA; j_gene: TRBJ1-5; CDR3nt: TGTGCCAGCAGCCCCACGGGGGGTGAGCCCCAGCATTTT; CDR3aa: CASSPTGGEPQHF
d_gene: TRBD1; v_gene: TRBV29-1; abundance: NA; j_gene: TRBJ2-2; CDR3nt: TGCAGCGTTGCACGACAGGGTGCGAACACCGGGGAGCTGTTTTTT; CDR3aa: CSVARQGANTGELFF
d_gene: NA; v_gene: TRBV28; abundance: NA; j_gene: TRBJ1-1; CDR3nt: TGTGCCAGCACCCGGGATGGGACTGAAGCTTTCTTT; CDR3aa: CASTRDGTEAFF
d_gene: NA; v_gene: TRBV2; abundance: NA; j_gene: TRBJ2-7; CDR3nt: TGTGCCAGCAGTGAAAAAAGCTTTGTCTACGAGCAGTACTTC; CDR3aa: CASSEKSFVYEQYF
d_gene: TRBD1; v_gene: TRBV7-9; abundance: NA; j_gene: TRBJ1-2; CDR3nt: TGTGCCAGCAGCTTAAGACAGGGGAACTATGGCTACACCTTC; CDR3aa: CASSLRQGNYGYTF
d_gene: TRBD1; v_gene: TRBV27; abundance: NA; j_gene: TRBJ2-1; CDR3nt: TGTGCCAGCAGTTTAGAGGGACAGGGCTTTAGCTCGGAGCAGTTCTTC; CDR3aa: CASSLEGQGFSSEQFF
d_gene: NA; v_gene: TRBV20-1; abundance: NA; j_gene: TRBJ1-1; CDR3nt: TGCAGTGCCGGGGTGAACACTGAAGCTTTCTTT; CDR3aa: CSAGVNTEAFF
d_gene: NA; v_gene: TRBV27; abundance: NA; j_gene: TRBJ1-6; CDR3nt: TGTGCCAGCACCCCATTTTTCAGCGGATCACCCCTCCACTTT; CDR3aa: CASTPFFSGSPLHF
d_gene: NA; v_gene: TRBV6-6; abundance: NA; j_gene: TRBJ1-5; CDR3nt: TGTGCCAGCAGTCCCCACACCTCGGACCGATATAGCAATCAGCCCCAGCATTTT; CDR3aa: CASSPHTSDRYSNQPQHF
d_gene: NA; v_gene: TRBV11-2; abundance: NA; j_gene: TRBJ1-2; CDR3nt: TGTGCCAGCAGCTCCACAGGGTCTGGCTACACCTTC; CDR3aa: CASSSTGSGYTF
d_gene: NA; v_gene: TRBV27; abundance: NA; j_gene: TRBJ2-2; CDR3nt: TGTGCCAGCAGTTTTGCGGGTTCCGGGGAGCTGTTTTTT; CDR3aa: CASSFAGSGELFF
d_gene: NA; v_gene: TRBV5-6; abundance: NA; j_gene: TRBJ1-3; CDR3nt: TGTGCCAGCAGCCCTGCGGGCTCTGGAAACACCATATATTTT; CDR3aa: CASSPAGSGNTIYF
d_gene: NA; v_gene: TRBV18; abundance: NA; j_gene: TRBJ1-5; CDR3nt: TGTGCCAGCTCACCGATGATGACTGCGCAGCCCCAGCATTTT; CDR3aa: CASSPMMTAQPQHF
d_gene: NA; v_gene: TRBV12-5; abundance: NA; j_gene: TRBJ2-1; CDR3nt: TGTGCTAGTGGTTTGGTCAATGAGCAGTTCTTC; CDR3aa: CASGLVNEQFF
d_gene: NA; v_gene: TRBV12-3/TRBV12-4; abundance: NA; j_gene: TRBJ1-3; CDR3nt: TGTGCCAGCAGTTCGGGACGGGGAAACACCATATATTTT; CDR3aa: CASSSGRGNTIYF
d_gene: NA; v_gene: TRBV9; abundance: NA; j_gene: TRBJ2-1; CDR3nt: TGTGCCAGCAGCGTCGGGAGCGTTAACAATGAGCAGTTCTTC; CDR3aa: CASSVGSVNNEQFF
d_gene: NA; v_gene: TRBV5-8; abundance: few; j_gene: TRBJ2-7; CDR3nt: TGTGCCAGCAGCTTCTCCTACGAGCAGTACTTC; CDR3aa: CASSFSYEQYF
d_gene: NA; v_gene: TRBV6-4; abundance: NA; j_gene: TRBJ2-1; CDR3nt: TGTGCCAGCAGTGACTCGAGGGGACGGACTTACAATGAGCAGTTCTTC; CDR3aa: CASSDSRGRTYNEQFF
d_gene: NA; v_gene: TRBV20-1; abundance: NA; j_gene: TRBJ1-1; CDR3nt: TGCAGTGCTAGTCAGGTGGACTATGAAGCTTTCTTT; CDR3aa: CSASQVDYEAFF
d_gene: NA; v_gene: TRBV28; abundance: NA; j_gene: TRBJ2-5; CDR3nt: TGTGCCAGCAGCCCTGGGGGACGTATACAAGAGACCCAGTACTTC; CDR3aa: CASSPGGRIQETQYF
d_gene: NA; v_gene: TRBV10-1; abundance: NA; j_gene: TRBJ1-1; CDR3nt: TGCGCCAGCAGTCGTTCCGGTCAGGGCAACACTGAAGCTTTCTTT; CDR3aa: CASSRSGQGNTEAFF
d_gene: NA; v_gene: TRBV19; abundance: NA; j_gene: TRBJ1-1; CDR3nt: TGTGCCAGTACCAGGCGCAGGGGGAACACTGAAGCTTTCTTT; CDR3aa: CASTRRRGNTEAFF
d_gene: TRBD1; v_gene: TRBV19; abundance: NA; j_gene: TRBJ2-5; CDR3nt: TGTGCCAGTAGTATGCGGGACAGGACTCGAGAGACCCAGTACTTC; CDR3aa: CASSMRDRTRETQYF
d_gene: NA; v_gene: TRBV15; abundance: once; j_gene: TRBJ1-1; CDR3nt: TGTGCCACCAGCAGCCAACCCGGGGGTGACAAAGAAGCTTTCTTT; CDR3aa: CATSSQPGGDKEAFF
d_gene: TRBD2; v_gene: TRBV29-1; abundance: NA; j_gene: TRBJ2-2; CDR3nt: TGCAGCGTTGCAGGGACTAGCGGGAGGGCCTCGAACACCGGGGAGCTGTTTTTT; CDR3aa: CSVAGTSGRASNTGELFF
d_gene: NA; v_gene: TRBV24-1; abundance: NA; j_gene: TRBJ2-2; CDR3nt: TGTGCCACCAGTGGCAGGGGCCGGACCGGGGAGCTGTTTTTT; CDR3aa: CATSGRGRTGELFF
d_gene: NA; v_gene: TRBV2; abundance: NA; j_gene: TRBJ1-5; CDR3nt: TGTGCCAGCAGTGAGAGCAGGGGTTATCAGCCCCAGCATTTT; CDR3aa: CASSESRGYQPQHF
d_gene: NA; v_gene: TRBV5-1; abundance: NA; j_gene: TRBJ2-2; CDR3nt: TGCGCCAGCAGCTTGGAGTTGAGTGCCGGGGAGCTGTTTTTT; CDR3aa: CASSLELSAGELFF
d_gene: TRBD2; v_gene: TRBV10-1; abundance: NA; j_gene: TRBJ2-3; CDR3nt: TGCGCCAGCAGTGAGCCCTCGAGCGGGGGGTTTGCAGATACGCAGTATTTT; CDR3aa: CASSEPSSGGFADTQYF